The 13 T cell receptor beta chains below were found in one sample sequenced in a study of cytomegalovirus exposure and HLA in healthy donors. PCR employed 60 Vbeta and 13 Jbeta primers. TCRdb keeps only in-frame clones here, not all; method: immunoSEQ multiplex PCR. The table has 100,000 to 150,000 clones, approximately 78% seen once. The sample taken for sequencing was PBMCs. The receptors were gathered from a female donor in good health and CMV-seronegative.

The V gene is TRBV7-2, the J gene TRBJ1-2, with TRBD1 matching 7 bases. With V trimmed by 3 bases and J by 4 bases, 2 bases remained unmatched. The CDR3 totals 13 residues. Germline-derived CDR1 and CDR2 are SGHTA and FQGNSA. CDR3 nucleotide sequence: TGTGCCAGCAGCTTGACAGGGTCCTATGGCTACACCTTC. Translation gives CASSLTGSYGYTF.

J is TRBJ2-5 and V is TRBV5-1, with TRBD1 identical over 7 bases. This CDR3 is 15 amino acids long. Germline V gene data show CDR1 as SGHRS and CDR2 as YFSETQ. V shed 3 bases and J 1 base; nucleotides not matched to a gene: 6. CDR3 DNA: TGCGCCAGCAGCTCAGGGGGACAGCTCCAAGAGACCCAGTACTTC. Amino acids: CASSSGGQLQETQYF.

V and J are TRBV6-5 and TRBJ1-1, with D unclear. Germline CDR1 is MNHEY and CDR2 is SVGAGI. V was clipped by 2 bases and J by 4 bases, with 11 bases between them. The CDR3 is 14 amino acids. CDR3: CASSYGGGGTEAFF. The CDR3 coding sequence is TGTGCCAGCAGTTACGGCGGCGGAGGCACTGAAGCTTTCTTT.

V is TRBV4-2 and J is TRBJ2-7, with 8 bases that match TRBD2. Germline loops: CDR1 LGHNA, CDR2 YNFKEQ. J was trimmed by 0 bases and V by 1 base; bases with no gene match: 5. The CDR3 is 16 residues long. The CDR3 bases are TGTGCCAGCAGCCAAGGCCCGGGAGGGGCCTCCTACGAGCAGTACTTC. Its protein is CASSQGPGGASYEQYF.

The V and J genes are TRBV4-3 and TRBJ2-1; D ambiguous. The CDR3 totals 13 residues. With 0 bases removed from V and 6 bases from J, the gap between germline ends came to 6 bases. The V gene's germline CDR1 is LGHNA and CDR2 YSLEER. CDR3 sequence: CASSQETGNEQFF. DNA for the CDR3: TGCGCCAGCAGCCAAGAAACTGGCAATGAGCAGTTCTTC.

The J gene is TRBJ2-7, the V gene TRBV6-5, with 10 bases identical to TRBD2. V lost 0 bases to trimming and J lost 6 bases; unmatched junction nucleotides: 5. The CDR3 extends over 15 amino acids. Germline CDR1 is MNHEY and CDR2 is SVGAGI. The CDR3 DNA reads as TGTGCCAGCAGTTACTCCTGGACTAGCGGAGTCGAGCAGTACTTC. Translating gives CASSYSWTSGVEQYF.

This chain connects TRBV9 to TRBJ2-1, with TRBD1 matching 10 bases. After removal of 0 bases from V and 8 bases from J, the junction contained 5 bases not matched to a gene. The CDR3 covers 15 residues. Per the germline V gene, CDR1 is SGDLS and CDR2 is YYNGEE. CDR3 sequence (DNA): TGTGCCAGCAGCGTAGGGACAGGGGGTGGTGATGAGCAGTTCTTC. It translates to CASSVGTGGGDEQFF.

This chain uses TRBV28 with TRBJ2-7; 10 bases are shared with TRBD2. The CDR3 has 16 residues. Germline CDR1 reads MDHEN; CDR2 reads SYDVKM. J lost 9 bases, V lost 5 bases, and 16 bases had no gene match. The CDR3 region is CASSPQPGLAALGQYF. The CDR3 DNA follows: TGTGCCAGCAGTCCTCAACCCGGACTAGCGGCCCTCGGGCAGTACTTC.

The rearrangement joins TRBV20-1 to TRBJ1-1; a possible D gene is TRBD1 (5 bases). CDR1 and CDR2 from the germline V gene are DFQATT and SNEGSKA (reference sequence). V gave up 5 bases and J gave up 8 bases, with 12 bases separating them. This CDR3 is 11 amino acids long. The CDR3 spells CSAFRQTEAFF. In DNA form, the CDR3 reads TGCAGTGCTTTCCGACAGACCGAAGCTTTCTTT.

The chain uses TRBV11-2 and TRBJ2-7; no clear D gene. Germline-derived CDR1 and CDR2 are SGHAT and FQNNGV. Trimming took off 0 bases at V and 3 bases at J, with 9 bases between the two ends. The CDR3 totals 14 residues. CDR3 sequence: CASSLDRVDYEQYF. Written as DNA, the CDR3 is TGTGCCAGCAGCTTAGACCGGGTGGACTACGAGCAGTACTTC.

The rearrangement joins TRBV5-4 to TRBJ2-3; tentatively, D is TRBD1 (6 bases). The CDR3 spans 16 residues. V was pared by 4 bases and J by 2 bases, with 17 bases between. Germline V gene data show CDR1 as SGHNT and CDR2 as YYREEE (reference sequence). The chain's CDR3 is CASSPGTPTSTDTQYF. CDR3 DNA: TGTGCCAGCAGCCCCGGGACACCTACATCCACAGATACGCAGTATTTT.

This chain uses TRBV7-6 with TRBJ2-6; D perhaps matches TRBD1 (5 bases). This CDR3 region has 17 residues. Between the trimmed V and J ends, which lost 2 bases and 1 base, there was a span of 12 bases. Germline CDR1 is SGHVS and CDR2 is FNYEAQ. The DNA of the CDR3 is TGTGCCAGCAGCTTAAATCCAGGGCCGTCTGGGGCCAACGTCCTGACTTTC. Translation: CASSLNPGPSGANVLTF.

V usage is TRBV7-2 and J usage is TRBJ2-7; 7 bases fit TRBD1. This CDR3 has 12 residues. Germline V gives CDR1 SGHTA, CDR2 FQGNSA. The trim removed 6 bases at V and 7 bases at J, leaving 6 bases unmatched. CDR3 sequence reads: CASSSTGWEQYF. CDR3 bases: TGTGCCAGCAGTTCGACAGGGTGGGAGCAGTACTTC.